This entry concerns a single T cell receptor beta chain. These data come from a study of blood T cell repertoires in COVID-19. The CDR3 spans 14 residues. Germline lookup yields CDR1 SGDLS and CDR2 YYNGEE. V was pared by 0 bases and J by 7 bases, with 11 bases between. Libraries were prepared by immunoSEQ multiplex PCR; TCRdb keeps only in-frame clonotypes and omits some of them. Of some 150,000 clones in the sample, approximately 82% were seen once. The sequenced material came from peripheral blood. The rearrangement uses TRBV9 and TRBJ1-5, with TRBD1 as a possible D gene (6 bases). The clonotype originates from a woman aged 45 to 65 in a cohort sampled during active or convalescent COVID-19. CDR3 nucleotide sequence: TGTGCCAGCAGCGTAGACGGGGGGGGCCAGCCCCAGCATTTT. Its translation: CASSVDGGGQPQHF.